The T cell receptor beta chain described here comes from a study of breast tumors, draining lymph nodes, adjacent tissues. TCRdb called the multiplex PCR reads again in MiXCR, with one record for every CDR3 protein. The sample has under 250,000 distinct CDR3 sequences; around 32% are singletons. The lymph nodes were axillary draining lymph nodes from breast cancer patients. Study findings and constraints: Tumor TCR diversity was below lymph nodes but above nontumor tissue. Data fit most tumor T cells coming from lymph node, expanding in tumor. The lymph node origin of tumor T cells was framed as consistent with a hypothesis, not demonstrated. Tumor and nontumor repertoires were significantly more similar in luminal-like than in basal-like breast cancer.

This clonotype was found many times. Its antigen is undetermined. Trimming removed 1 base from V and 5 bases from J, with 11 bases in between. Germline V lookup: CDR1 DFQATT, CDR2 SNEGSKA (reference sequence). CDR3 length equals 13 residues. Sequenced: axillary lymph node tissue. The chain joins TRBV20-1 to TRBJ2-5, with D perhaps matching TRBD2 (6 bases). The clonotype originates from a female donor with breast cancer. Some clones in this sample may be carry-over from other donors' samples. The chain's CDR3 is CSARAPAGETQYF. The CDR3 bases are TGCAGTGCTAGAGCCCCGGCGGGGGAGACCCAGTACTTC.